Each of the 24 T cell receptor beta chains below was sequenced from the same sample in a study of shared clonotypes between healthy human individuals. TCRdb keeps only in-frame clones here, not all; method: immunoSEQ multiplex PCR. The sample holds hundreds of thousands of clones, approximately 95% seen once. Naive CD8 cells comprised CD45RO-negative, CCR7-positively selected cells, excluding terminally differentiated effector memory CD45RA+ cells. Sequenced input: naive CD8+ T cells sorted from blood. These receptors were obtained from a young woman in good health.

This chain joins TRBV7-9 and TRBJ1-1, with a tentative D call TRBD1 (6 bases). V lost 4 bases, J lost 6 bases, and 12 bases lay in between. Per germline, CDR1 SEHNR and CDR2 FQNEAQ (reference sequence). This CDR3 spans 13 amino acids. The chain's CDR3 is CASSYTTGSEAFF. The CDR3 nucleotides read TGTGCCAGCAGCTACACGACAGGATCTGAAGCTTTCTTT.

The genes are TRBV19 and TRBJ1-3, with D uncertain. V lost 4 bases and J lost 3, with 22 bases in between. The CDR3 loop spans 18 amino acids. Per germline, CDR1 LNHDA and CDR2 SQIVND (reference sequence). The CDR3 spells CASSTGLRTEESGNTIYF. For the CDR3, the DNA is TGTGCCAGTAGTACCGGGCTTCGGACGGAGGAGAGTGGAAACACCATATATTTT.

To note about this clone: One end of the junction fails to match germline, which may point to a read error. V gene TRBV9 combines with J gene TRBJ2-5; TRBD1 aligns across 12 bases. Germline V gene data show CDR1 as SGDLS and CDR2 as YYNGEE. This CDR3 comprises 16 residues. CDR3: CASSVMGQGAGETRYF. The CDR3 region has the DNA TGTGCCAGCAGCGTAATGGGACAGGGGGCCGGGGAGACCCGGTACTTC. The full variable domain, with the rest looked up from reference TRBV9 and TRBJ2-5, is DSGVTQTPKHLITATGQRVTLRCSPRSGDLSVYWYQQSLDQGLQFLIQYYNGEERAKGNILERFSAQQFPDLHSELNLSSLELGDSALYFCASSVMGQGAGETRYFGPGTRLLVL.

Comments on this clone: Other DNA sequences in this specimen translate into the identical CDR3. CDR3 protein: CASSEGTTSNQPQHF. In DNA form, the CDR3 reads TGTGCCAGCAGTGAAGGGACAACTAGCAATCAGCCCCAGCATTTT. V and J are TRBV2 and TRBJ1-5, with a possible D match to TRBD1 (5 bases). The CDR3 runs 15 residues. The V gene lost 1 base and the J gene lost 0 bases, with 7 bases spanning the gap. Looked up from germline, CDR1 is SNHLY and CDR2 is FYNNEI.

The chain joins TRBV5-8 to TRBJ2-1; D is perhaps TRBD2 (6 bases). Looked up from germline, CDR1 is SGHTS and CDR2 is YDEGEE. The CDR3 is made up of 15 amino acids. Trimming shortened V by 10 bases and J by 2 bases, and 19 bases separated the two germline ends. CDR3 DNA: TGTGCCGGAGGGCCTGCAGGGACCCCCTACAATGAGCAGTTCTTC. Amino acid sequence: CAGGPAGTPYNEQFF. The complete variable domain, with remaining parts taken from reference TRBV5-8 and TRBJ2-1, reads EAGVTQSPTHLIKTRGQQATLRCSPISGHTSVYWYQQALGLGLQFLLWYDEGEERNRGNFPPRFSGRQFPNYSSELNVNALELEDSALYLCAGGPAGTPYNEQFFGPGTRLTVL.

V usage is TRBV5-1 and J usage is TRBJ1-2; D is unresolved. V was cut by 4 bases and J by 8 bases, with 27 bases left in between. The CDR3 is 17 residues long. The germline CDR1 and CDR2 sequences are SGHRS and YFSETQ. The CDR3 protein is CASSEGLLEGRRYGYTF. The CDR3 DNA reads TGCGCCAGCAGCGAAGGCCTTTTAGAGGGAAGACGCTACGGCTACACCTTC.

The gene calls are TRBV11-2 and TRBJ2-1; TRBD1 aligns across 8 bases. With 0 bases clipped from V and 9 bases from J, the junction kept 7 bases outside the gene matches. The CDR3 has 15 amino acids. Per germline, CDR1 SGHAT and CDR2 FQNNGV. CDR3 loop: CASSLEGQGAFEQFF. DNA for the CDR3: TGTGCCAGCAGCTTAGAGGGTCAGGGGGCATTTGAGCAGTTCTTC. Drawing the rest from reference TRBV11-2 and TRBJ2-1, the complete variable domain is EAGVAQSPRYKIIEKRQSVAFWCNPISGHATLYWYQQILGQGPKLLIQFQNNGVVDDSQLPKDRFSAERLKGVDSTLKIQPAKLEDSAVYLCASSLEGQGAFEQFFGPGTRLTVL.

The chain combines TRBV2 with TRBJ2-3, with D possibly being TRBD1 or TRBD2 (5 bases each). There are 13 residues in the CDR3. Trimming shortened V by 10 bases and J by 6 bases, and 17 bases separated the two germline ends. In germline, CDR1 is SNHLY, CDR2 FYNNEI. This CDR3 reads CATSDWGWDTQYF. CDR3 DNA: TGTGCCACCTCGGACTGGGGGTGGGATACGCAGTATTTT.

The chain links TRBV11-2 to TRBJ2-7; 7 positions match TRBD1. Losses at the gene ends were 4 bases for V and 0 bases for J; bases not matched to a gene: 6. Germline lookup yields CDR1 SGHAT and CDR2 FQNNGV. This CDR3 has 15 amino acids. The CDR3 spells CASSSTGDGSYEQYF. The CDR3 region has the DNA TGTGCCAGCAGCTCTACAGGGGACGGCTCCTACGAGCAGTACTTC.

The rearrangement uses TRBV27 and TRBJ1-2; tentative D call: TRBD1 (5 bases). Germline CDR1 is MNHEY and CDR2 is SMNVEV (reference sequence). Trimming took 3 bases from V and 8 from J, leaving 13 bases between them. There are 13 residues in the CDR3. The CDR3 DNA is TGTGCCAGCAGTTTTTCTGGGACCTCCGGCTACACCTTC. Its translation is CASSFSGTSGYTF.

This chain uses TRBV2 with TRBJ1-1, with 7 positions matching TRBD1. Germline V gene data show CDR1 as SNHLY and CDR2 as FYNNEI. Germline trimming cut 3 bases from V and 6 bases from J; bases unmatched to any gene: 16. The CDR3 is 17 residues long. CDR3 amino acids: CASSESVSGTEDAEAFF. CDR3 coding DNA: TGTGCCAGCAGTGAGTCGGTATCAGGGACAGAAGACGCTGAAGCTTTCTTT.

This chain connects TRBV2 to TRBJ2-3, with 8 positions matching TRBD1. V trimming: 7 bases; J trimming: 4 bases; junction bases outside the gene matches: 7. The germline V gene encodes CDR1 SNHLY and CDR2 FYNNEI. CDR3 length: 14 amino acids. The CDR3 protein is CASMAGQVPDTQYF. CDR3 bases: TGTGCCAGCATGGCGGGACAGGTCCCAGATACGCAGTATTTT.

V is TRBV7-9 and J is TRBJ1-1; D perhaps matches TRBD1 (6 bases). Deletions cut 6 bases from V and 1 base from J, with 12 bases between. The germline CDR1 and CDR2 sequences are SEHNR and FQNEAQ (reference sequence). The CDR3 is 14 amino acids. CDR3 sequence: CASSPRDTNTEAFF. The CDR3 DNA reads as TGTGCCAGCAGTCCAAGGGACACGAACACTGAAGCTTTCTTT.

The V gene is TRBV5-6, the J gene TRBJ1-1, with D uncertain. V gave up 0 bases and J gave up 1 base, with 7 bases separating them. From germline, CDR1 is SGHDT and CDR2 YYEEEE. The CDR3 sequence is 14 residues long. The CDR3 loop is CASSLALANTEAFF. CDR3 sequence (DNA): TGTGCCAGCAGCTTGGCCTTGGCGAACACTGAAGCTTTCTTT.

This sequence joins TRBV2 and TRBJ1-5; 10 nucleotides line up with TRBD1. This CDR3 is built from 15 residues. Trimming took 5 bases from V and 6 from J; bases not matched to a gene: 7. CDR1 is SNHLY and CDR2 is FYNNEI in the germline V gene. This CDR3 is CASSTGQGVGQPQHF. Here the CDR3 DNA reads TGTGCCAGCAGTACTGGACAGGGGGTCGGTCAGCCCCAGCATTTT.

The CDR3 DNA follows: TGTGCCAGCAGCTTTAACCCCCTAGGGGGTGAGCAGTACTTC. Residues: CASSFNPLGGEQYF. The gene calls are TRBV7-2 and TRBJ2-7; the D gene is possibly TRBD1 (6 bases). Germline V gives CDR1 SGHTA, CDR2 FQGNSA. The V end was cut by 3 bases, the J end by 7 bases, with 16 bases between. This CDR3 spans 14 amino acids.

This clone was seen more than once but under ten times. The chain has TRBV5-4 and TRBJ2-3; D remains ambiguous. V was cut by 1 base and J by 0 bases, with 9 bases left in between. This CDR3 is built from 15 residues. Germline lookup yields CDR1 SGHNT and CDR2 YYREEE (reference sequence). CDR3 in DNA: TGTGCCAGCAGCTTGAAGACGAGTAGCACAGATACGCAGTATTTT. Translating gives CASSLKTSSTDTQYF.

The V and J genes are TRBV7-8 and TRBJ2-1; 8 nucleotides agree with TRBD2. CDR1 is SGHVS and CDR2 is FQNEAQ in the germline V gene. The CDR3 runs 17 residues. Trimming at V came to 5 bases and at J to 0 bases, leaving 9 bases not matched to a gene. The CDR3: CASSHSLAGSSYNEQFF. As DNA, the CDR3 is TGTGCCAGCAGCCACTCATTAGCGGGGAGCTCCTACAATGAGCAGTTCTTC.

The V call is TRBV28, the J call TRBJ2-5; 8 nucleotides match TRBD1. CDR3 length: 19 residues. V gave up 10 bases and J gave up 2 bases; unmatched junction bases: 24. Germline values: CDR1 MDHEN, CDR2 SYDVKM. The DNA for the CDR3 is TGTGCCACTCTCGGACAGGGAACCCTCGGGTTCGACTTTCAAGAGACCCAGTACTTC. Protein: CATLGQGTLGFDFQETQYF.

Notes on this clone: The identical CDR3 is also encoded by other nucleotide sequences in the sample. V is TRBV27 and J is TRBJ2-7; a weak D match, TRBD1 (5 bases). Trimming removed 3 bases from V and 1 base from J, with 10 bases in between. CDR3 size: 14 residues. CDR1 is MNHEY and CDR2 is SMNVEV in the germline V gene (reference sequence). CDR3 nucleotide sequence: TGTGCCAGCAGTTTCGCCGACAGTTCCTACGAGCAGTACTTC. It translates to CASSFADSSYEQYF.

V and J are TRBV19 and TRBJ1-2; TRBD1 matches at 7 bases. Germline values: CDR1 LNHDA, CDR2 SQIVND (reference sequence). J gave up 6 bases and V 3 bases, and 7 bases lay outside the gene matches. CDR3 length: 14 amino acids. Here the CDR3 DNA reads TGTGCCAGTAGTATGCCGACAGGGTTAAATGGCTACACCTTC. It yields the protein CASSMPTGLNGYTF.

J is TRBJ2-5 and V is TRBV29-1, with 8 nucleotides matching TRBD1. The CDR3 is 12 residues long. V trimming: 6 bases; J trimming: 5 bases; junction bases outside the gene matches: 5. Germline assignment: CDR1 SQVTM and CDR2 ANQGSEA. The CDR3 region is CSVVTGEETQYF. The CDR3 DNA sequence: TGCAGCGTAGTGACAGGGGAGGAGACCCAGTACTTC.

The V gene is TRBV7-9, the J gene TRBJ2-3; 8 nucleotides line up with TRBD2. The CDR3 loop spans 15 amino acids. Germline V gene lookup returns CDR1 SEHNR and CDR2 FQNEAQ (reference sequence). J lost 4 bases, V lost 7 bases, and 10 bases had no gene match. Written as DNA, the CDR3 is TGTGCCAGCAACCTTCCAGCGGGAGATCCAGATACGCAGTATTTT. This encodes CASNLPAGDPDTQYF.

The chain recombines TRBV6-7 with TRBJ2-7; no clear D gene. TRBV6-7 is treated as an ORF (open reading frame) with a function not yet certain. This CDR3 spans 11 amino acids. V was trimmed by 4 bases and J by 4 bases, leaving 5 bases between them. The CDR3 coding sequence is TGTGCCAGCAGTTGTCCATACGAGCAGTACTTC. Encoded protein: CASSCPYEQYF.